The entry below describes one T cell receptor beta chain. The data are from a study of blood T cell repertoires in COVID-19. The overall study: Researchers got acute and convalescent COVID-19 samples from the United States, Italy and Spain. Nucleic acid was either cDNA or gDNA, and it came from T cells, B-cell-depleted T cells, or PBMCs.

How the authors handled the data: How many nucleated cells were present was estimated from reference gene primer amplification. TCRdb's table, derived via immunoSEQ multiplex PCR, lists solely in-frame clones and lacks some. V, J and clone size reflect that table, while D and trimming were determined from the DNA. The sample has more than 100,000 clones, approximately 89% seen once; the top ten hold 15% to 20%. V dropped 0 bases and J dropped 6 bases, with 12 bases sitting between them. The germline V gene encodes CDR1 LGHNA and CDR2 YNFKEQ. The CDR3 has 16 amino acids. Input material: peripheral blood. The receptor was derived from a woman of 80 years or more in a cohort sampled during active COVID-19. The V and J genes are TRBV4-2 and TRBJ1-6; TRBD1 is a possible D gene (5 bases). The CDR3 coding sequence is TGTGCCAGCAGCCAAGATCTCACAGGAGTTAATTCACCCCTCCACTTT. Encoded protein: CASSQDLTGVNSPLHF.